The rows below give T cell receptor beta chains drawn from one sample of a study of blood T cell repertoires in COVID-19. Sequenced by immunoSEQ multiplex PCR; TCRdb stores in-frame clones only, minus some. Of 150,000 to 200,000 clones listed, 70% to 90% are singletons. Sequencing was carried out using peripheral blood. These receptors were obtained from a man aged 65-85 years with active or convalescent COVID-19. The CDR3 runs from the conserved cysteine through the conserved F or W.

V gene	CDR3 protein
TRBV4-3	CASSHRQGSTGANVLTF
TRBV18	CASSPRGPNEKLFF
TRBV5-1	CASSLDSYSYEQYF
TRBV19	CASSIGEQGYEGYTF
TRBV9	CASSDPGTSGRFRFLSSYNEQFF
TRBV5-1	CASSLAQPRGYTEAFF
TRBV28	CASSFPGQGYEQYF
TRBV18	CASSPSGTARIYSGNTIYF
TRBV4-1	CASSPDRVSSGNTIYF
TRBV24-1	CATSDPGTGKSGELFF
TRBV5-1	CASSEGGTETEAFF
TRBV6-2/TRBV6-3	CASSRSGRTGELFF
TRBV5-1	CASSLLGGLSYNEQFF
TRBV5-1	CASRRAASYEQYF
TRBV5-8	CASSATEGGNQPQHF
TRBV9	CASSVGTGGMNTEAFF
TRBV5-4	CASSLAGFHGYTF
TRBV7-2	CASTHWSREDGYTF
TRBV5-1	CASSQALGRDTQYF
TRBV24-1	CATSDAQTSLIWDTQYF
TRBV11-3	CASSVRNAGDVGYEQYF
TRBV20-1	CSAPDRDGYTF
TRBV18	CASSPPAGVVTEAFF
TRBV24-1	CATSDLSGQGSWTGELFF